The entry below gives a single T cell receptor (beta chain) sequence along with its context. Its antigen is not identified. While unrecorded immune exposures were likely, the donors were nominally healthy when sampled. V was pared by 6 bases and J by 6 bases, with 5 bases of the junction left unmatched. The CDR3 has 14 residues. CDR1 is MNHNS, CDR2 SASEGT, per germline. These data originate in a study of cytomegalovirus exposure and HLA in healthy donors. Study-wide results and limits: The analysis excluded some indistinguishable V segments, including TRBV6-2 and TRBV6-3. Presence/absence results assume similar sequencing depth per donor, which may not hold. Later analysis identified a missense DCLRE1C variant that was linked to TCR beta V- and J-gene trimming.

With 60 Vbeta and 13 Jbeta primers, the PCR was carried out. The protocol was immunoSEQ multiplex PCR, while the TCRdb copy is restricted to in-frame clones and leaves out a portion. The data contain more than 95,000 clones, roughly a tenth of them singletons. The V gene is TRBV6-1, the J gene TRBJ2-1; 10 nucleotides align to TRBD1. This clonotype originated in a man aged 35-49 years in good health and CMV-seropositive. Input material: PBMCs. The CDR3 bases are TGTGCCAGCAGACGACAGGGGGCAGGCAATGAGCAGTTCTTC. As protein: CASRRQGAGNEQFF.